The 15 T cell receptor beta chains in this list originate from one sample, sequenced in a study of blood T cell repertoires in COVID-19. TCRdb's table, derived via immunoSEQ multiplex PCR, lists solely in-frame clones and lacks some. The profile shows 150,000 to 160,000 clones, 91% of them singletons. The specimen sequenced was peripheral blood. Receptor source: a man in his fifties with acute or convalescent COVID-19.

This clone was detected once. The genes are TRBV5-8 and TRBJ2-7; TRBD1 matches 7 bases. The germline V gene encodes CDR1 SGHTS and CDR2 YDEGEE. The J segment lost 1 base and the V segment lost 0 bases, leaving 10 bases of the junction unmatched. The CDR3 loop spans 17 amino acids. CDR3 sequence (DNA): TGTGCCAGCAGCTTGGCCGGACAGGTTCGTAGATCCTACGAGCAGTACGTC. Its protein product is CASSLAGQVRRSYEQYV.

The rearrangement joins TRBV5-6 to TRBJ1-2; no firm D call. This CDR3 comprises 14 residues. The V gene's germline CDR1 is SGHDT and CDR2 YYEEEE. V lost 2 bases and J lost 4, with 12 bases in between. CDR3 sequence (DNA): TGTGCCAGCAGCTTATGGCAGGTCGTCTATGGCTACACCTTC. The encoded protein is CASSLWQVVYGYTF.

This chain joins TRBV28 and TRBJ1-4; perhaps TRBD1 as D (6 bases). This CDR3 contains 20 residues. CDR1 and CDR2 from the germline V gene are MDHEN and SYDVKM. Trimming pared 6 bases from V and 0 bases from J, leaving 26 bases between. The CDR3 sequence: CASSPPPGGGLGATNEKLFF. The CDR3 DNA follows: TGTGCCAGCAGCCCACCACCCGGCGGGGGGCTGGGGGCAACTAATGAAAAACTGTTTTTT.

This chain connects TRBV11-2 to TRBJ2-1, with a tentative D call TRBD2 (5 bases). Trimming shortened V by 0 bases and J by 9 bases, and 9 bases separated the two germline ends. The CDR3 loop spans 13 amino acids. Germline CDR1 SGHAT, CDR2 FQNNGV. This chain's CDR3 is CASSLDPGSEQFF. CDR3 in DNA: TGTGCCAGCAGCTTAGATCCGGGGAGTGAGCAGTTCTTC.

This chain joins TRBV10-3 and TRBJ2-3; TRBD2 matches at 7 bases. The CDR3 extends over 16 amino acids. From germline, CDR1 is ENHRY and CDR2 SYGVKD. V lost 4 bases, J lost 2 bases, and 9 bases stayed unmatched. This CDR3 is CAISAIPGGFTDTQYF. CDR3 coding DNA: TGTGCCATCAGTGCTATACCGGGGGGATTCACAGATACGCAGTATTTT.

V and J are TRBV7-9 and TRBJ2-2; 15 positions match TRBD2. V lost 6 bases, J lost 0 bases, and 2 bases stayed unmatched. CDR1 and CDR2 from the germline V gene are SEHNR and FQNEAQ (reference sequence). The CDR3 has 17 amino acids. The chain's CDR3 is CASRGTSGRSNTGELFF. In DNA form, the CDR3 reads TGTGCCAGCAGAGGGACTAGCGGGAGGTCGAACACCGGGGAGCTGTTTTTT.

This clone was observed a handful of times. V is TRBV4-2 and J is TRBJ2-7; TRBD1 agrees at 9 bases. The CDR3 loop spans 16 amino acids. The germline gives CDR1 LGHNA, CDR2 YNFKEQ. Losses at the gene ends were 0 bases for V and 5 bases for J; bases not matched to a gene: 8. The CDR3 is CASSQDPGTGSNEQYF. DNA of the CDR3: TGTGCCAGCAGCCAAGATCCCGGGACAGGGTCCAACGAGCAGTACTTC.

The chain has TRBV28 and TRBJ2-3, with D perhaps TRBD2 (6 bases). The CDR3 sequence is 14 residues long. V was trimmed by 4 bases and J by 4 bases, leaving 12 bases between them. Germline V lookup: CDR1 MDHEN, CDR2 SYDVKM. The CDR3, as DNA: TGTGCCAGCAGTTCCCTAGCGAACCCAGATACGCAGTATTTT. The encoded protein is CASSSLANPDTQYF.

The rearrangement uses TRBV27 and TRBJ1-2; 7 bases align to TRBD1. V dropped 5 bases and J dropped 7; count of bases not matched to a gene: 4. Germline-derived CDR1 and CDR2 are MNHEY and SMNVEV (reference sequence). CDR3 length equals 12 residues. In nucleotides, the CDR3 is TGTGCCAGCAGTATGACAGGGTTTGGCTACACCTTC. Protein: CASSMTGFGYTF.

The chain joins TRBV10-3 to TRBJ2-5, with D tentatively TRBD2 (5 bases). Trimming stripped 0 bases from V and 1 base from J, with 6 bases between. Germline lookup yields CDR1 ENHRY and CDR2 SYGVKD. The CDR3 extends over 14 amino acids. The CDR3 DNA reads as TGTGCCATCAGTGAGTCGAGGGCCCAAGAGACCCAGTACTTC. Residues: CAISESRAQETQYF.

The V and J genes are TRBV5-1 and TRBJ1-5; the D gene is possibly TRBD1 (6 bases). Trimming cost V 0 bases and J 0 bases, with 13 bases left between them. CDR1 is SGHRS, CDR2 YFSETQ, per germline. This CDR3 contains 17 residues. The CDR3 reads CASSLGAGAYSNQPQHF. The CDR3 nucleotides are TGCGCCAGCAGCTTGGGGGCAGGGGCGTATAGCAATCAGCCCCAGCATTTT.

This clone was picked up a small number of times. This chain uses TRBV14 with TRBJ2-1; the match to TRBD2 covers 9 bases. V was pared by 3 bases and J by 0 bases, with 9 bases of the junction left unmatched. The CDR3 totals 18 residues. Germline assignment: CDR1 SGHDN and CDR2 FVKESK. The CDR3 DNA reads TGTGCCAGCAGCCAGTCCCTTCAACTAGCGGGCTCCTACAATGAGCAGTTCTTC. Translating gives CASSQSLQLAGSYNEQFF.

The chain uses TRBV7-9 and TRBJ2-1; 10 bases align to TRBD2. The CDR3 runs 15 residues. V shed 3 bases, J shed 8 bases, and the junction held 7 bases outside the gene matches. From germline, CDR1 is SEHNR and CDR2 FQNEAQ (reference sequence). In DNA form, the CDR3 reads TGTGCCAGCAGCTTGCCAGCGGGAGGGCCGGATGAGCAGTTCTTC. It yields the protein CASSLPAGGPDEQFF.

The chain combines TRBV9 with TRBJ2-5, with D perhaps matching TRBD1 (5 bases). V was pared by 0 bases and J by 4 bases, with 10 bases between. Germline values: CDR1 SGDLS, CDR2 YYNGEE. This CDR3 spans 14 amino acids. The CDR3 coding sequence is TGTGCCAGCAGCGTAGGTTCTCAGGGAGAGACCCAGTACTTC. This gives the protein CASSVGSQGETQYF.

The gene calls are TRBV7-9 and TRBJ2-2, with 9 bases identical to TRBD2. The junction had 8 bases not matched to a gene; V was cut back by 4 bases and J by 2 bases. The CDR3 spans 17 residues. Germline V CDR1 and CDR2: SEHNR, FQNEAQ (reference sequence). The CDR3 spells CASSSFSLAGNTGELFF. The CDR3 coding sequence is TGTGCCAGCAGCTCCTTCTCACTAGCGGGTAACACCGGGGAGCTGTTTTTT.